This T cell receptor beta chain was found in a study of cytomegalovirus exposure and HLA in healthy donors. Germline loops: CDR1 MNHNS, CDR2 SASEGT. The V gene end was trimmed by 4 bases and the J gene end by 0 bases; junction bases not matched to a gene: 11. The CDR3 is made up of 17 amino acids. PCR primers comprised 60 Vbeta and 13 Jbeta primers. Sequenced by immunoSEQ multiplex PCR; TCRdb stores in-frame clones only, minus some. The sample holds about 130,000 clones; 60% to 80% are singletons and the top ten take under 3%. Sequenced input: PBMCs. The gene calls are TRBV6-1 and TRBJ1-1; 7 bases are a match to TRBD1. The receptor was isolated from a woman aged 60-75 years in good health and CMV-seropositive. CDR3 region: CASSGGQPVFMNTEAFF. The CDR3 DNA reads TGTGCCAGCAGTGGGGGACAGCCAGTGTTCATGAACACTGAAGCTTTCTTT.